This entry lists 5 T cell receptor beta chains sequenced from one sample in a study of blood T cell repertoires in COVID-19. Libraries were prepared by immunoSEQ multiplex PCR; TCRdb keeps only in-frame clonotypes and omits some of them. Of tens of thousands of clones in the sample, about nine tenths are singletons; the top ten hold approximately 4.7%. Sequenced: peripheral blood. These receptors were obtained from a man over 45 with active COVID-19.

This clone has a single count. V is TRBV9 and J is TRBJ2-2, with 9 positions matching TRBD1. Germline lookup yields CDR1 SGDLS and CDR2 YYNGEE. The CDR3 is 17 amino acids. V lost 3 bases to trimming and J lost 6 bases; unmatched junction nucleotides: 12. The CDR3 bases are TGTGCCAGCAGCGGAAGTAGTCCGGGACAGGGTCCCGGGGAGCTGTTTTTT. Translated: CASSGSSPGQGPGELFF.

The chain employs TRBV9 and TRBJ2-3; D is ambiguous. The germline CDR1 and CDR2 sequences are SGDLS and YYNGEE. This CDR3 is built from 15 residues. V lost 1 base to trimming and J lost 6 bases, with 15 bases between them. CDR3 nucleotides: TGTGCCAGCAGCGTATCTCCGACTTTGGCGGATACGCAGTATTTT. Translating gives CASSVSPTLADTQYF.

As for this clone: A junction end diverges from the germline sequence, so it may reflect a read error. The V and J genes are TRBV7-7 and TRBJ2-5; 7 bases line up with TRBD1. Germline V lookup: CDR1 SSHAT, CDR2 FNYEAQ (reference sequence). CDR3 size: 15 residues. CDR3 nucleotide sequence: TGTGCTAGCAGCCCCGGGACAGCGCTCGGGGAGACCCAGTACTTC. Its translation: CASSPGTALGETQYF.

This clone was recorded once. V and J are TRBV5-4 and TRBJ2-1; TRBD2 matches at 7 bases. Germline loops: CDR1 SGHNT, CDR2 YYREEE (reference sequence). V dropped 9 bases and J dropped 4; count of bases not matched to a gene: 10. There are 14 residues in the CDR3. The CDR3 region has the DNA TGTGCCACCCGGCCCGCGGGAGTGTACAATGAGCAGTTCTTC. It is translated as CATRPAGVYNEQFF.

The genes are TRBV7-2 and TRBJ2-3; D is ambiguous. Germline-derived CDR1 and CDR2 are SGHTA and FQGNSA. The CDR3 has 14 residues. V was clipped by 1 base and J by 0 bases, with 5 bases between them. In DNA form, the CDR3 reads TGTGCCAGCAGCTTAGACAGAAGCACAGATACGCAGTATTTT. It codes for CASSLDRSTDTQYF.